Included here is one T cell receptor (beta chain) sequence, with context. Only a few counts were recorded for this clonotype. Its cognate antigen has yet to be identified. The record has no base qualities; no much larger clone is one base away. The CDR3 covers 15 residues, taking in both the cysteine and the phenylalanine. Only CDR3 DNA is held: 45 bases, read in frame from base 1. Relative to germline, V is missing 5 bases and J is missing 10 bases, with 9 bases of the junction outside any gene match. The sample is drawn from a study of identical twins listed by TCRdb under 2016. Regarding the study in general: TCR alpha and beta repertoires from monozygotic twins, unrelated adults of various ages and cord blood were deep-sequenced to test whether fetal clonotypes persist. To rule out contamination, replicate twin experiments were performed at different times with different library preparation protocols. Overall results and qualifications from the work: Invariant T cells such as MAIT and iNKT could partly confound zero-insertion analyses, though diverse VJ usage argued against this for most clonotypes. Abundant cord blood beta clonotypes had fewer insertions, young adult naive repertoires showed a similar but weaker trend, and memory repertoires showed no such trend. Because the same donors could not be followed over many years, conclusions were based on cross-sectional statistical analysis. Out-of-frame TCR alpha sequences shared between twins showed an excess of low generation-probability sequences compared with coincidental sharing between unrelated individuals. Out-of-frame TCR alpha sharing in monozygotic twins was systematically underestimated by recombination models, whereas sharing between unrelated individuals was in agreement with the recombination models. The excess sharing between twins in beta out-of-frame sequences was weaker because fewer shared sequences reduced the signal-to-noise ratio.

Libraries were made using 5' RACE. Sequencing was carried out with an Illumina HiSeq 2000. Template switching added a universal primer binding site, and the final cDNA carried a unique molecular identifier that allowed TCR cDNA molecules to be counted accurately. First-strand cDNA for TCR alpha and beta chains was synthesized from specific primers in the conserved constant-segment region. Each cDNA library was double barcoded, with a SMART-Mk sample barcode plus Illumina barcodes, to control for contamination. TruSeq adapter sequences and Illumina sample barcodes were added in two successive PCR steps. TCR alpha and beta cDNA libraries were sequenced on the Illumina HiSeq platform with custom primers. Under the source paper's analysis protocol: Raw reads were processed with MiGEC to extract unique molecular identifiers, and MiXCR was used to determine CDR3 positions. For each individual, recombination models were inferred using an EM algorithm with the repgenHMM and IGoR tools. Shared clonotype analysis was performed with the tcR package in R, normalizing sharing by the product of cloneset sizes. To study raw recombination without the effects of thymic and clonal selection, out-of-frame nonproductive sequences were analyzed. Starting from the raw public reads, TCRdb applied fastp trimming at Q25, assembled clones with MiXCR and retained in-frame beta chains. Each CDR3 protein gets just one entry, which takes the most common genes and DNA from the rows behind it. TCRdb assigned the V and J calls; the authors' analysis was not used. The sample table holds roughly 1.6 million distinct CDR3 sequences, of which about 31% were seen once. Of the sample, over 0.25% falls within the top ten clones.

Every donor in the study was a healthy Caucasian. Recombination joined TRBV12-3 or TRBV12-4 with TRBJ1-4, with TRBD1 identical over 11 junction bases. The origin of this receptor is a newborn girl in good health. The sequenced sample was cord blood. The CDR3 region reads CASSLRTGGGGKLFF. The nucleotide sequence is TGTGCCAGCAGTCTCCGGACAGGGGGCGGGGGAAAACTGTTTTTT.